Listed here is a single T cell receptor (beta chain). Authors' analysis steps: Estimates of nucleated cell counts were drawn from the amplification of reference gene primers. The table came from immunoSEQ multiplex PCR; TCRdb's copy has only in-frame clones and leaves some out. The DNA was the basis for D and trimming; V, J and clone size are from that table. The table shows around 260,000 clones, with 89% occurring only once. The CDR3 consists of 12 residues. Between the trimmed V and J ends, which lost 7 bases and 8 bases, there was a span of 15 bases. Germline CDR1 is GTSNPN and CDR2 is SVGIG (reference sequence). This entry comes from a study of blood T cell repertoires in COVID-19. The wider study: Researchers got acute and convalescent COVID-19 samples from the United States, Italy and Spain. Sources were T cells, B-cell-depleted T cells, or PBMCs; the material itself was cDNA or gDNA.

The clonotype comes from a woman between 35 and 50 years old who had recovered from COVID-19. The chain recombines TRBV30 with TRBJ2-1; a weak D match, TRBD1 (6 bases). The specimen sequenced was peripheral blood. The CDR3 nucleotides read TGTGCCTACCGCCAGGGGCGGGATGAGCAGTTCTTC. Its protein product is CAYRQGRDEQFF.